Shown below are 23 T cell receptor beta chains from a single sample sequenced in a study of OX40 agonist ivuxolimab in advanced cancers. Profiled with immunoSEQ multiplex PCR; TCRdb holds only in-frame clones, not every one. Of roughly 110,000 clones in the sample, around nine tenths were seen once. The sample was CD4+ or CD8+ T cells sorted from blood, taken in a trial of the OX40 agonist ivuxolimab. The source of these receptors is an adult with an advanced solid tumor such as melanoma, head and neck, liver or kidney cancer.

The V gene is TRBV7-9, the J gene TRBJ2-5, with D perhaps assigned TRBD1 or TRBD2 (5 bases each). The length of the CDR3 is 15 residues. V lost 4 bases and J lost 6, with 18 bases in between. CDR1 is SEHNR, CDR2 FQNEAQ, per germline (reference sequence). CDR3 loop: CASSSMDGAGKTQYF. The CDR3 DNA reads TGTGCCAGCAGCTCAATGGACGGGGCGGGTAAGACCCAGTACTTC.

This clone was seen a handful of times. The chain is built from TRBV9 and TRBJ2-7, with a tentative D call TRBD2 (5 bases). This CDR3 has 15 amino acids. Germline CDR1 is SGDLS and CDR2 is YYNGEE. V lost 0 bases, J lost 4 bases, and 14 bases lay in between. The DNA for the CDR3 is TGTGCCAGCAGCGTAGGTGTCGAGCCGGGGTACGAGCAGTACTTC. Translation gives CASSVGVEPGYEQYF. Complete variable domain (other parts from reference TRBV9 and TRBJ2-7): DSGVTQTPKHLITATGQRVTLRCSPRSGDLSVYWYQQSLDQGLQFLIQYYNGEERAKGNILERFSAQQFPDLHSELNLSSLELGDSALYFCASSVGVEPGYEQYFGPGTRLTVT.

V usage is TRBV10-1 and J usage is TRBJ2-1; perhaps TRBD1 as D (5 bases). CDR3 length equals 15 residues. Germline CDR1 is WNHNN and CDR2 is SYGVQD (reference sequence). Trimming removed 5 bases at V and 0 bases at J, with 11 bases between. As DNA, the CDR3 is TGCGCCAGCAGTTACACAGGCAGCTCCTACAATGAGCAGTTCTTC. Translated: CASSYTGSSYNEQFF.

This clone was detected a few times. J is TRBJ1-1 and V is TRBV4-2, with D hard to call. Germline V CDR1 and CDR2: LGHNA, YNFKEQ. V lost 0 bases and J lost 0, with 11 bases in between. This CDR3 comprises 16 residues. The CDR3 region has the DNA TGTGCCAGCAGCCAAGATGGAGGTAGCATGAACACTGAAGCTTTCTTT. Amino acid sequence: CASSQDGGSMNTEAFF.

The chain carries TRBV28 and TRBJ1-5, with D tentatively TRBD1 (6 bases). V dropped 2 bases and J dropped 5 bases, with 10 bases sitting between them. Germline V gives CDR1 MDHEN, CDR2 SYDVKM. The CDR3 extends over 14 amino acids. This CDR3 is CASSLPQGYQPQHF. The CDR3 nucleotides are TGTGCCAGCAGTTTACCACAGGGTTATCAGCCCCAGCATTTT.

The chain couples TRBV15 to TRBJ2-6; the D gene is possibly TRBD1 (6 bases). The CDR3 sequence is 15 residues long. The V end lost 5 bases, the J end lost 4 bases, and 12 bases lay between the germline ends. Germline assignment: CDR1 LNHNV and CDR2 YYDKDF (reference sequence). The CDR3 DNA follows: TGTGCCACCAGCGCACAGGGCCGCGGGGCCAACGTCCTGACTTTC. Residues: CATSAQGRGANVLTF.

V gene TRBV7-9 combines with J gene TRBJ1-3; 7 nucleotides match TRBD1. From germline, CDR1 is SEHNR and CDR2 FQNEAQ (reference sequence). With 6 bases clipped from V and 0 bases from J, the junction kept 8 bases outside the gene matches. The CDR3 is 16 amino acids. Here the CDR3 reads CASRIDRAGSGNTIYF. The DNA of the CDR3 is TGTGCCAGCAGGATCGACAGGGCTGGCTCTGGAAACACCATATATTTT.

V usage is TRBV7-2 and J usage is TRBJ2-7; D unclear. Trimming cost V 5 bases and J 6 bases, with 14 bases left between them. CDR1 is SGHTA, CDR2 FQGNSA, per germline. This CDR3 spans 13 amino acids. This chain's CDR3 is CASSLQLTGEQYF. As DNA, the CDR3 is TGTGCCAGCAGCCTACAGTTAACTGGCGAGCAGTACTTC.

The chain has TRBV29-1 and TRBJ2-1, with D uncertain. CDR1 is SQVTM, CDR2 ANQGSEA, per germline. V shed 3 bases and J shed 8 bases, with 11 bases lying between them. The CDR3 has 12 residues. The chain's CDR3 is CSVDKVGDEQFF. DNA for the CDR3: TGCAGCGTTGATAAGGTTGGCGATGAGCAGTTCTTC.

This chain connects TRBV5-1 to TRBJ2-5, with TRBD1 identical over 7 bases. The last part of the DNA fits TRBJ2-7 better; the J call may be wrong. This CDR3 has 13 amino acids. The germline CDR1 and CDR2 sequences are SGHRS and YFSETQ. The CDR3 DNA is TGCGCCAGCAGCTCGGGACAGAGATACGAGCAGTACTTC. This codes for CASSSGQRYEQYF.

This chain uses TRBV7-2 with TRBJ1-6; 10 nucleotides align to TRBD1. Trimming removed 0 bases from V and 9 bases from J; junction bases left unmatched: 8. Germline V CDR1 and CDR2: SGHTA, FQGNSA. The CDR3 is 17 residues long. CDR3 region: CASSLADRTGGSSPLHF. The CDR3 DNA follows: TGTGCCAGCAGCTTAGCGGACAGGACAGGGGGTAGTTCACCCCTCCACTTT.

The chain's CDR3 is CASSIKGAYGYTF. DNA of the CDR3: TGTGCCAGTAGTATAAAGGGCGCCTATGGCTACACCTTC. The chain links TRBV19 to TRBJ1-2; D gene uncertain. The CDR3 length is 13 residues. CDR1 and CDR2 from the germline V gene are LNHDA and SQIVND (reference sequence). V was cut by 2 bases and J by 4 bases, with 8 bases left in between.

This clone was recorded a few times. This rearrangement joins TRBV19 to TRBJ2-2, with D hard to call. Germline V gives CDR1 LNHDA, CDR2 SQIVND (reference sequence). The CDR3 sequence is 16 residues long. The V gene lost 3 bases and the J gene lost 7 bases, with 18 bases spanning the gap. This CDR3 reads CASSMVRASAGGELFF. The CDR3 DNA reads TGTGCCAGTAGTATGGTTAGGGCCTCGGCAGGCGGGGAGCTGTTTTTT.

The chain carries TRBV5-1 and TRBJ2-1, with D perhaps given as TRBD1 or TRBD2 (5 bases each). CDR3 size: 15 residues. The germline V gene encodes CDR1 SGHRS and CDR2 YFSETQ. With 1 base removed from V and 4 bases from J, the gap between germline ends came to 12 bases. The CDR3 sequence is CASSLSGTKYNEQFF. The CDR3 bases are TGCGCCAGCAGCTTGTCAGGGACCAAATACAATGAGCAGTTCTTC. The full variable domain, completed using reference TRBV5-1 and TRBJ2-1, is KAGVTQTPRYLIKTRGQQVTLSCSPISGHRSVSWYQQTPGQGLQFLFEYFSETQRNKGNFPGRFSGRQFSNSRSEMNVSTLELGDSALYLCASSLSGTKYNEQFFGPGTRLTVL.

The gene calls are TRBV19 and TRBJ1-1; D is ambiguous. This CDR3 contains 13 residues. The V and J ends lost 3 bases and 0 bases respectively, with 5 bases between them. Germline V lookup: CDR1 LNHDA, CDR2 SQIVND (reference sequence). CDR3 sequence: CASSMRVNTEAFF. CDR3 bases: TGTGCCAGTAGTATGAGGGTGAACACTGAAGCTTTCTTT.

This clone was seen more than once but under ten times. CDR3 DNA sequence: TGTGCCAGCAGCGGGACAGGGGCAACTAATGAAAAACTGTTTTTT. It translates to CASSGTGATNEKLFF. The rearrangement joins TRBV9 to TRBJ1-4; TRBD1 aligns across 9 bases. This CDR3 comprises 15 residues. Losses at the gene ends were 3 bases for V and 0 bases for J; bases not matched to a gene: 0. CDR1 and CDR2 (germline): SGDLS, YYNGEE.

V is TRBV28 and J is TRBJ2-3; D assignment may be TRBD1 or TRBD2 (7 bases each). The CDR3 covers 14 residues. V lost 9 bases and J lost 4, with 17 bases in between. CDR1 and CDR2 (germline): MDHEN, SYDVKM. The CDR3 nucleotides are TGTGCCAGTGCAGGGGGGGGGAGGTCAGATACGCAGTATTTT. Translated: CASAGGGRSDTQYF.

The genes are TRBV4-2 and TRBJ1-1, with D maybe TRBD1 (5 bases). CDR1 is LGHNA and CDR2 is YNFKEQ in the germline V gene. This CDR3 has 14 residues. With 0 bases removed from V and 5 bases from J, the gap between germline ends came to 10 bases. This chain's CDR3 is CASSQDKGTTEAFF. The CDR3 nucleotides are TGTGCCAGCAGCCAAGATAAGGGGACTACTGAAGCTTTCTTT.

Of note for this clone: Sequence at one end of the junction differs from germline and may be a read error. The V and J genes are TRBV6-1 and TRBJ2-7; no firm D call. There are 12 residues in the CDR3. CDR1 is MNHNS, CDR2 SASEGT, per germline. The CDR3 reads CASSVFKSEKYF. In DNA form, the CDR3 reads TGTGCCAGCAGTGTCTTTAAGTCCGAGAAGTACTTC.

This clone was counted a few times. The gene calls are TRBV20-1 and TRBJ1-2, with D hard to call. V lost 7 bases, J lost 0 bases, and 6 bases lay in between. The CDR3 is 11 residues long. Per germline, CDR1 DFQATT and CDR2 SNEGSKA (reference sequence). For the CDR3, the DNA is TGCAGTGTTTCGCCTAACTATGGCTACACCTTC. It codes for CSVSPNYGYTF.

V is TRBV6-5 and J is TRBJ1-6; TRBD1 agrees at 10 bases. The germline gives CDR1 MNHEY, CDR2 SVGAGI. This CDR3 is 15 amino acids long. Germline trimming cut 10 bases from V and 6 bases from J; bases unmatched to any gene: 9. CDR3 in DNA: TGTGCCATCAAACCGGGGGACAGGGGTAATTCACCCCTCCACTTT. Residues: CAIKPGDRGNSPLHF.

This chain links TRBV28 with TRBJ2-7, with no clear D. The V end lost 10 bases, the J end lost 3 bases, and 10 bases lay between the germline ends. There are 11 residues in the CDR3. Germline CDR1 and CDR2: MDHEN and SYDVKM. The CDR3 nucleotides read TGTGCCATCGACGGTAACTACGAGCAGTACTTC. Translation gives CAIDGNYEQYF.

The chain employs TRBV18 and TRBJ2-1, with 8 bases fitting TRBD1. The CDR3 is 15 amino acids. CDR1 and CDR2 (germline): KGHSH, LQKENI. Trimming removed 3 bases from V and 5 bases from J; junction bases left unmatched: 6. CDR3 region: CASSPSRTGNNEQFF. The CDR3 DNA reads as TGTGCCAGCTCACCGTCCAGGACAGGGAACAATGAGCAGTTCTTC.